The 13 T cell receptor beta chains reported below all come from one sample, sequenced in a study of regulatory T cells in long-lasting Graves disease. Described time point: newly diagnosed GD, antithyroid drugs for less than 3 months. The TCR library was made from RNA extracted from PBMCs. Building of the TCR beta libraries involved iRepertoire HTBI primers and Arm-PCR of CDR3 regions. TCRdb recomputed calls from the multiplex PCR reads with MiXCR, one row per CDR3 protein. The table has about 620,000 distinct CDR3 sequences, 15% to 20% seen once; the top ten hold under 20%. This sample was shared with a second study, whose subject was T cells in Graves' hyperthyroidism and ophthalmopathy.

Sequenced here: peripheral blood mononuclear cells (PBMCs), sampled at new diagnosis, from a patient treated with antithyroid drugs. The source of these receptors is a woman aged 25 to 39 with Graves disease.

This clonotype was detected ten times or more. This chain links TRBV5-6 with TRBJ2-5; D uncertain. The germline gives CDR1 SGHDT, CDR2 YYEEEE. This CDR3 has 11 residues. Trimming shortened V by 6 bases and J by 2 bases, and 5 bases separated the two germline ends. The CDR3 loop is CASTQQETQYF. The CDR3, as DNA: TGTGCCAGCACCCAACAAGAGACCCAGTACTTC. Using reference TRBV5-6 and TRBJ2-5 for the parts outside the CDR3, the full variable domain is DAGVTQSPTHLIKTRGQQVTLRCSPKSGHDTVSWYQQALGQGPQFIFQYYEEEERQRGNFPDRFSGHQFPNYSSELNVNALLLGDSALYLCASTQQETQYFGPGTRLLVL.

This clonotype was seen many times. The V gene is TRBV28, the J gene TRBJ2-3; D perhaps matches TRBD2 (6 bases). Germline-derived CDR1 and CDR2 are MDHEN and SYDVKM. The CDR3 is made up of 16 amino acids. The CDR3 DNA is TGTGCTACGTCACCGGGACTCAATTTTATCACAGATACGCAGTATTTT. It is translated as CATSPGLNFITDTQYF.

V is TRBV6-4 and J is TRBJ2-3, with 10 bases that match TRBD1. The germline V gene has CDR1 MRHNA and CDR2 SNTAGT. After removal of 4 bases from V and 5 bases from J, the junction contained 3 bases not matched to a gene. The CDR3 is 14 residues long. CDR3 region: CASSAGTGEDTQYF. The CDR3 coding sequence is TGTGCCAGCAGTGCCGGGACAGGGGAAGATACGCAGTATTTT.

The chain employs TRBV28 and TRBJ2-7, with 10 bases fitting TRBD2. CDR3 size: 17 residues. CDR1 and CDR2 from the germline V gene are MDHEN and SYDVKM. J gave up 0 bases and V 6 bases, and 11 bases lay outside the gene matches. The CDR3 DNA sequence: TGTGCCAGCAGAACACTAGCGGGATTCCTTAGCTCCTACGAGCAGTACTTC. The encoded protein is CASRTLAGFLSSYEQYF.

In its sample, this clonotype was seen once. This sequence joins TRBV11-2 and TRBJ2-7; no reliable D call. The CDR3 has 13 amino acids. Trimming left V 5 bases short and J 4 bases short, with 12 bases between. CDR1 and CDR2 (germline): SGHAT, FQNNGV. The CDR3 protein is CASSRPGLYEQYF. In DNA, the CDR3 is TGTGCCAGCAGCCGACCTGGGTTGTACGAGCAGTACTTC.

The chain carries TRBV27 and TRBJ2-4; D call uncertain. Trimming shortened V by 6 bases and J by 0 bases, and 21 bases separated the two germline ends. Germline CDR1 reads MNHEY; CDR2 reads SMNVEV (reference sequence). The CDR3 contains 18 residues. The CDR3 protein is CASSVTPTTYLAKNIQYF. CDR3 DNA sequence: TGTGCCAGCAGCGTCACGCCCACAACCTATCTAGCCAAAAACATTCAGTACTTC.

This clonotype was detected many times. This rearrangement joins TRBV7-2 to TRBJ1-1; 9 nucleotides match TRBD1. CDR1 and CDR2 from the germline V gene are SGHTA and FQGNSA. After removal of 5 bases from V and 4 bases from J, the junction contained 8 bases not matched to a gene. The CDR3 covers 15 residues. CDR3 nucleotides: TGTGCCAGCAGCCGAAAACAGACAGGGGGCACTGAAGCTTTCTTT. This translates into CASSRKQTGGTEAFF.

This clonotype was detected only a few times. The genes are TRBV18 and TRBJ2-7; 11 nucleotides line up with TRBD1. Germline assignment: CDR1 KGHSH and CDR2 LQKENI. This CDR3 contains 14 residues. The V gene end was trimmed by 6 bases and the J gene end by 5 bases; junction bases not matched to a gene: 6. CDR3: CASSQRTGGDEQYF. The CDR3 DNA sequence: TGTGCCAGCTCCCAAAGGACAGGGGGCGACGAGCAGTACTTC.

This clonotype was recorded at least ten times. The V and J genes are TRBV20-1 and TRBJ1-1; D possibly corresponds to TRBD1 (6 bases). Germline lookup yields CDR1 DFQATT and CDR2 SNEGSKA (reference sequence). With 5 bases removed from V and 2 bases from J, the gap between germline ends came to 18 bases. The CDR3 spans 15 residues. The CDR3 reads CSAGKGVTGNTEAFF. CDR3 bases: TGCAGTGCTGGGAAGGGAGTGACAGGAAACACTGAAGCTTTCTTT.

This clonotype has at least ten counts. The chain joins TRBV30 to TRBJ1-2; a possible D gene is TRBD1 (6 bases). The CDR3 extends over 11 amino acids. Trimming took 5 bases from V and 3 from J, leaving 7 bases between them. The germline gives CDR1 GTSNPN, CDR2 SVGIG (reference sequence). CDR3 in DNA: TGTGCCTGGGGACAGTACTATGGCTACACCTTC. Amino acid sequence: CAWGQYYGYTF.

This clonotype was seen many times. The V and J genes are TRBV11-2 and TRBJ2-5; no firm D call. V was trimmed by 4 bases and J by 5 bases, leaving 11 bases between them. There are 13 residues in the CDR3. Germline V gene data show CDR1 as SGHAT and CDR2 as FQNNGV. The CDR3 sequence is CASSSWGYETQYF. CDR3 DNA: TGTGCCAGCAGCTCTTGGGGATATGAGACCCAGTACTTC.

The CDR3 is CASRPRGESNSPLHF. In DNA form, the CDR3 reads TGTGCCAGCAGGCCAAGGGGAGAGTCCAATTCACCCCTCCACTTT. V gene TRBV6-1 combines with J gene TRBJ1-6; D may be TRBD1 (5 bases). Trimming stripped 6 bases from V and 7 bases from J, with 16 bases between. This CDR3 comprises 15 residues. Germline-derived CDR1 and CDR2 are MNHNS and SASEGT.

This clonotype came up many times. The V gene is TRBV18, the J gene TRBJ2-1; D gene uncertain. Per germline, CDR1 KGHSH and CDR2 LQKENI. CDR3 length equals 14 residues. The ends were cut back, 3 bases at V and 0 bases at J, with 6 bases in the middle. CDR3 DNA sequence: TGTGCCAGCTCACCTGCCTTCTCCTACAATGAGCAGTTCTTC. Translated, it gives CASSPAFSYNEQFF.